This T cell receptor beta chain was profiled in a study of beta chain features in type 1 diabetes. The study, taken as a whole, reports: Moderate yet significant TCRB CDR3 shortening was seen in Type 1 diabetes patients in all four CD4+ subsets.

As every portion of the isolated RNA was reverse transcribed, the sequencing read expressed TCRB transcripts. The table came from immunoSEQ multiplex PCR; TCRdb's copy has only in-frame clones and leaves some out. The table lists 600,000 to 700,000 clones, roughly 12% of them singletons. V was trimmed by 1 base and J by 4 bases, leaving 11 bases between them. Per germline, CDR1 SGHAT and CDR2 FQNNGV. The CDR3 contains 16 residues. One heparinised draw, averaging about 0.11 L, was taken per donor. With respect to this clone: Its antigen is still unknown.

The receptor comes from a man aged 30 to 39 with type 1 diabetes. V usage is TRBV11-2 and J usage is TRBJ2-6, with D perhaps matching TRBD2 (6 bases). The sample was naive CD4+ T cells from blood. The CDR3 DNA follows: TGTGCCAGCAGCTTAGCCCGGAGGGGAGGGGCCAACGTCCTGACTTTC. It specifies CASSLARRGGANVLTF.